This entry lists 11 T cell receptor beta chains sequenced from one sample in a study of blood T cell repertoires in COVID-19. The protocol was immunoSEQ multiplex PCR, while the TCRdb copy is restricted to in-frame clones and leaves out a portion. The sample gives approximately 49,000 clones, about 83% of which show up once; 4% is in the top ten. Sequenced: peripheral blood. These receptors were taken from a man aged 45-65 years with acute or convalescent COVID-19.

This clone occurred once. The chain is built from TRBV7-9 and TRBJ2-4; TRBD1 matches at 11 bases. Germline V gene sequence: CDR1 SEHNR, CDR2 FQNEAQ (reference sequence). V lost 5 bases and J lost 7; bases outside the gene matches: 4. This CDR3 comprises 14 residues. The CDR3 sequence: CASSPWDRGNIQYF. The CDR3 DNA sequence: TGTGCCAGCAGCCCGTGGGACAGGGGGAACATTCAGTACTTC. The entire variable domain, with the rest obtained from reference TRBV7-9 and TRBJ2-4, is as follows: DTGVSQNPRHKITKRGQNVTFRCDPISEHNRLYWYRQTLGQGPEFLTYFQNEAQLEKSRLLSDRFSAERPKGSFSTLEIQRTEQGDSAMYLCASSPWDRGNIQYFGAGTRLSVL.

CDR3 sequence: CASSPGQADNSPLHF. In DNA, the CDR3 is TGCGCCAGCAGCCCGGGACAGGCCGATAATTCACCCCTCCACTTT. This chain links TRBV5-1 with TRBJ1-6, with 8 bases lining up with TRBD1. The V gene's germline CDR1 is SGHRS and CDR2 YFSETQ. The CDR3 runs 15 residues. V trimming: 4 bases; J trimming: 5 bases; junction bases outside the gene matches: 5.

This chain links TRBV5-4 with TRBJ2-2; the match to TRBD2 covers 15 bases. There are 16 residues in the CDR3. From germline, CDR1 is SGHNT and CDR2 YYREEE (reference sequence). V lost 5 bases to trimming and J lost 5 bases; unmatched junction nucleotides: 4. CDR3: CASRRGLAGGTGELFF. The DNA of the CDR3 is TGTGCCAGCAGACGCGGACTAGCGGGGGGGACCGGGGAGCTGTTTTTT.

The rearrangement joins TRBV19 to TRBJ1-5, with 11 bases lining up with TRBD1. The CDR3 sequence is 16 residues long. Losses at the gene ends were 4 bases for V and 5 bases for J; bases not matched to a gene: 7. Germline-derived CDR1 and CDR2 are LNHDA and SQIVND (reference sequence). The CDR3 DNA sequence: TGTGCCAGTAGTACCCCGGGACAGGGGGAGGATCAGCCCCAGCATTTT. The encoded protein is CASSTPGQGEDQPQHF.

This clone has only one observation. The chain combines TRBV6-5 with TRBJ1-3; 7 bases line up with TRBD1. With 8 bases clipped from V and 5 bases from J, the junction kept 9 bases outside the gene matches. The germline V gene encodes CDR1 MNHEY and CDR2 SVGAGI. The CDR3 is made up of 14 amino acids. This CDR3 reads CASRNGDSRNTIYF. The DNA for the CDR3 is TGTGCCAGCCGCAACGGGGACAGCCGAAACACCATATATTTT.

V and J are TRBV6-2 or TRBV6-3 and TRBJ2-1, with 10 bases that match TRBD1. V was clipped by 6 bases and J by 2 bases; unmatched bases: 7. Germline V CDR1 and CDR2: MNHEY, SVGEGT. There are 16 residues in the CDR3. CDR3 coding DNA: TGTGCCAGCAGCAGGACAGGGGGAATGACCTACAATGAGCAGTTCTTC. Translated: CASSRTGGMTYNEQFF.

The rearrangement joins TRBV6-5 to TRBJ1-2, with D possibly TRBD1 on 6 matching bases. Germline V gives CDR1 MNHEY, CDR2 SVGAGI. The CDR3 covers 13 residues. V was shortened by 2 bases and J by 8 bases, with 12 bases between the two germline ends. Written as DNA, the CDR3 is TGTGCCAGCAGTTACCGCCCACAGGGAGGCTACACCTTC. Translated, it gives CASSYRPQGGYTF.

This chain's CDR3 is CASSVNELGETQYF. CDR3 sequence (DNA): TGTGCCAGCAGCGTAAATGAGTTGGGCGAGACCCAGTACTTC. The chain couples TRBV9 to TRBJ2-5; D gene ambiguous. Trimming shortened V by 1 base and J by 5 bases, and 12 bases separated the two germline ends. The CDR3 has 14 amino acids. The germline gives CDR1 SGDLS, CDR2 YYNGEE. Full variable domain (missing parts from reference TRBV9 and TRBJ2-5): DSGVTQTPKHLITATGQRVTLRCSPRSGDLSVYWYQQSLDQGLQFLIQYYNGEERAKGNILERFSAQQFPDLHSELNLSSLELGDSALYFCASSVNELGETQYFGPGTRLLVL.

This clone was observed a single time. The chain recombines TRBV2 with TRBJ1-1, with TRBD1 as a possible D gene (5 bases). V was cut by 6 bases and J by 9 bases, with 20 bases left in between. Germline loops: CDR1 SNHLY, CDR2 FYNNEI. This CDR3 spans 14 amino acids. The CDR3 reads CASRGDGRAGKAFF. In DNA, the CDR3 is TGTGCCAGCAGAGGGGACGGGAGGGCAGGCAAAGCTTTCTTT.

V and J are TRBV5-6 and TRBJ2-1; 9 positions agree with TRBD2. The CDR3 runs 16 residues. The J segment lost 4 bases and the V segment lost 6 bases, leaving 11 bases of the junction unmatched. Germline V CDR1 and CDR2: SGHDT, YYEEEE. CDR3 sequence (DNA): TGTGCCAGCAACCACTGGGTGAGCGGGGGGTACAATGAGCAGTTCTTC. Its protein is CASNHWVSGGYNEQFF.

The chain couples TRBV2 to TRBJ2-7; 12 nucleotides line up with TRBD2. This CDR3 has 14 amino acids. J lost 6 bases, V lost 2 bases, and 2 bases had no gene match. The V gene's germline CDR1 is SNHLY and CDR2 FYNNEI. The CDR3 loop reads CASSEKLAGGEQYF. CDR3 in DNA: TGTGCCAGCAGTGAAAAACTAGCGGGAGGCGAGCAGTACTTC. Full variable domain (missing parts from reference TRBV2 and TRBJ2-7): EPEVTQTPSHQVTQMGQEVILRCVPISNHLYFYWYRQILGQKVEFLVSFYNNEISEKSEIFDDQFSVERPDGSNFTLKIRSTKLEDSAMYFCASSEKLAGGEQYFGPGTRLTVT.